The 8 T cell receptor beta chains below come from one sample, sequenced in a study of cytomegalovirus exposure and HLA in healthy donors. Primers included in the PCR were 60 Vbeta and 13 Jbeta primers. The repertoire was sequenced with immunoSEQ multiplex PCR; TCRdb's copy has only in-frame clones and lacks some. The sample includes hundreds of thousands of clones, around 80% of them seen just once. Source material: PBMCs. These receptors all stem from a woman aged 55-70 years in good health and CMV-seropositive.

This sequence joins TRBV27 and TRBJ1-1, with D possibly being TRBD1 (6 bases). CDR3 size: 15 residues. The germline CDR1 and CDR2 sequences are MNHEY and SMNVEV (reference sequence). Trimming removed 7 bases at V and 0 bases at J, with 15 bases between. The CDR3 nucleotides read TGTGCCAGCACCCTCGGAAGGGGGATGAACACTGAAGCTTTCTTT. It encodes CASTLGRGMNTEAFF.

The gene calls are TRBV6-5 and TRBJ2-5; tentative D call: TRBD2 (5 bases). The V gene lost 2 bases and the J gene lost 2 bases, with 9 bases spanning the gap. The CDR3 spans 14 residues. Germline loops: CDR1 MNHEY, CDR2 SVGAGI. CDR3 in DNA: TGTGCCAGCAGTTACGCGGGCGGGCAAGAGACCCAGTACTTC. Protein product: CASSYAGGQETQYF.

V and J are TRBV7-8 and TRBJ2-7; TRBD2 aligns across 14 bases. This CDR3 is built from 18 residues. After removal of 1 base from V and 0 bases from J, the junction contained 5 bases not matched to a gene. The germline V gene has CDR1 SGHVS and CDR2 FQNEAQ. The CDR3 coding sequence is TGTGCCAGCAGCTTAGGACTAGCGGGGGGGAGGAGCTCCTACGAGCAGTACTTC. This gives the protein CASSLGLAGGRSSYEQYF.

V and J are TRBV19 and TRBJ2-7; 9 positions match TRBD1. The CDR3 runs to 14 residues. The J segment lost 3 bases and the V segment lost 5 bases, leaving 5 bases of the junction unmatched. Germline-derived CDR1 and CDR2 are LNHDA and SQIVND (reference sequence). CDR3 residues: CASSRGTGLYEQYF. Here the CDR3 DNA reads TGTGCCAGTAGTCGGGGGACAGGGCTCTACGAGCAGTACTTC.

The V gene is TRBV19, the J gene TRBJ1-1; D not certain. Between the trimmed V and J ends, which lost 4 bases and 7 bases, there was a span of 16 bases. Looked up from germline, CDR1 is LNHDA and CDR2 is SQIVND (reference sequence). This CDR3 has 14 residues. The chain's CDR3 is CASSTPGSGNEAFF. The CDR3 bases are TGTGCCAGTAGTACCCCCGGATCGGGGAATGAAGCTTTCTTT.

This chain uses TRBV11-2 with TRBJ1-2; D remains unclear. Trimming took 3 bases from V and 1 from J, leaving 9 bases between them. Per germline, CDR1 SGHAT and CDR2 FQNNGV. The CDR3 consists of 14 residues. The chain's CDR3 is CASSFSQFNYGYTF. The CDR3 nucleotides read TGTGCCAGCAGCTTTTCACAGTTTAACTATGGCTACACCTTC.

This clone showed up just a few times. The CDR3 here is CASSSSDSTYEQYF. The DNA of the CDR3 is TGTGCCAGCAGCTCCTCCGACAGTACCTACGAGCAGTACTTC. This sequence joins TRBV13 and TRBJ2-7; tentative D call: TRBD1 (5 bases). The CDR3 is 14 residues long. The V gene's germline CDR1 is PRHDT and CDR2 FYEKMQ (reference sequence). Trimming cost V 4 bases and J 2 bases, with 12 bases left between them.

This clone was detected a few times. V is TRBV30 and J is TRBJ1-2; maybe TRBD1 (6 bases). The CDR3 has 15 amino acids. The V gene lost 0 bases and the J gene lost 1 base, with 12 bases spanning the gap. Germline values: CDR1 GTSNPN, CDR2 SVGIG (reference sequence). The CDR3 DNA is TGTGCCTGGAGTGTAACAGGGAGAGGTAACTATGGCTACACCTTC. Translation: CAWSVTGRGNYGYTF.